A single sample gave rise to the 27 T cell receptor beta chains below, sequenced in a study of blood T cell repertoires in COVID-19. Sequenced by immunoSEQ multiplex PCR; TCRdb stores in-frame clones only, minus some. The table includes 110,000 or so clones, around four fifths detected once. Specimen: peripheral blood. Every receptor here comes from a woman aged 55-69 years with acute or convalescent COVID-19.

This clone was detected only a few times. The chain is built from TRBV10-2 and TRBJ1-6, with 7 bases identical to TRBD1. The CDR3 length is 14 residues. The V gene's germline CDR1 is WSHSY and CDR2 SAAADI. Germline trimming cut 6 bases from V and 7 bases from J; bases unmatched to any gene: 6. The DNA for the CDR3 is TGCGCCAGCAGGCCGACAGGGTCGAATTCACCCCTCCACTTT. Its protein is CASRPTGSNSPLHF.

V and J are TRBV28 and TRBJ1-2; 8 nucleotides match TRBD1. Germline-derived CDR1 and CDR2 are MDHEN and SYDVKM. This CDR3 comprises 15 residues. The trim removed 2 bases at V and 4 bases at J, leaving 6 bases unmatched. CDR3 sequence reads: CASSLSQGAGYGYTF. The CDR3 DNA reads TGTGCCAGCAGTTTAAGTCAGGGGGCCGGCTATGGCTACACCTTC.

This clone was detected only once. The chain carries TRBV28 and TRBJ2-4; maybe TRBD1 (6 bases). CDR1 and CDR2 from the germline V gene are MDHEN and SYDVKM. The CDR3 contains 16 residues. Trimming shortened V by 4 bases and J by 4 bases, and 17 bases separated the two germline ends. CDR3: CASSSNPGTTKNIQYF. CDR3 bases: TGTGCCAGCAGTTCGAACCCCGGGACAACAAAAAACATTCAGTACTTC.

V usage is TRBV5-1 and J usage is TRBJ1-2; 9 bases agree with TRBD1. This CDR3 comprises 14 residues. J was trimmed by 7 bases and V by 2 bases; bases with no gene match: 6. Germline assignment: CDR1 SGHRS and CDR2 YFSETQ. The CDR3 region is CASSFITGGGGYTF. The CDR3 DNA reads TGCGCCAGCAGCTTCATTACAGGGGGCGGTGGCTACACCTTC. Looking up the rest from reference TRBV5-1 and TRBJ1-2 gives the full variable domain: KAGVTQTPRYLIKTRGQQVTLSCSPISGHRSVSWYQQTPGQGLQFLFEYFSETQRNKGNFPGRFSGRQFSNSRSEMNVSTLELGDSALYLCASSFITGGGGYTFGSGTRLTVV.

This chain connects TRBV7-8 to TRBJ2-7; maybe TRBD2 (6 bases). V lost 5 bases and J 0 bases, leaving 11 bases between the germline ends. This CDR3 is built from 14 residues. The V gene's germline CDR1 is SGHVS and CDR2 FQNEAQ. The CDR3 DNA follows: TGTGCCAGCAGCCCGGTGGGGGGCTCCTACGAGCAGTACTTC. Translating gives CASSPVGGSYEQYF.

This clone was seen a single time. The chain couples TRBV5-8 to TRBJ1-1; D is ambiguous. The CDR3 is made up of 14 amino acids. Trimming removed 4 bases from V and 2 bases from J, with 12 bases in between. The germline V gene encodes CDR1 SGHTS and CDR2 YDEGEE. The CDR3 nucleotides read TGTGCCAGCAGCCCAGAGGGAGGCAACACTGAAGCTTTCTTT. As protein: CASSPEGGNTEAFF. Full variable domain (missing parts from reference TRBV5-8 and TRBJ1-1): EAGVTQSPTHLIKTRGQQATLRCSPISGHTSVYWYQQALGLGLQFLLWYDEGEERNRGNFPPRFSGRQFPNYSSELNVNALELEDSALYLCASSPEGGNTEAFFGQGTRLTVV.

The chain has TRBV20-1 and TRBJ1-1; 10 bases are a match to TRBD1. With V trimmed by 3 bases and J by 10 bases, 5 bases remained unmatched. CDR1 and CDR2 from the germline V gene are DFQATT and SNEGSKA (reference sequence). The CDR3 length is 12 residues. This CDR3 reads CSASGGQGGAFF. CDR3 in DNA: TGCAGTGCTAGTGGAGGACAGGGGGGAGCTTTCTTT.

This clone was counted a single time. V and J are TRBV28 and TRBJ1-6; D remains unclear. Germline CDR1 and CDR2: MDHEN and SYDVKM. The CDR3 length is 14 residues. Trimming stripped 5 bases from V and 10 bases from J, with 15 bases between. The CDR3 sequence: CASSLLRGSSPLHF. In DNA, the CDR3 is TGTGCCAGCAGTCTGCTGAGAGGGAGCTCACCCCTCCACTTT.

The chain combines TRBV6-6 with TRBJ2-3; 10 nucleotides line up with TRBD2. Per the germline V gene, CDR1 is MNHNY and CDR2 is SVGAGI (reference sequence). J gave up 5 bases and V 5 bases, and 10 bases lay outside the gene matches. The CDR3 contains 16 residues. The CDR3 is CASSQGTSADGDTQYF. CDR3 bases: TGTGCCAGCAGTCAAGGGACTAGCGCCGACGGAGATACGCAGTATTTT.

V and J are TRBV7-9 and TRBJ1-2, with D possibly matching TRBD1 (5 bases). Deletions cut 1 base from V and 6 bases from J, with 15 bases between. The CDR3 loop spans 15 amino acids. The germline CDR1 and CDR2 sequences are SEHNR and FQNEAQ (reference sequence). The CDR3, as DNA: TGTGCCAGCAGCTTAGAGGCAGGAGGGGTTAATGGCTACACCTTC. It translates to CASSLEAGGVNGYTF.

This chain connects TRBV12-3 or TRBV12-4 to TRBJ2-5; D gene unclear. V gave up 2 bases and J gave up 5 bases, with 9 bases separating them. This CDR3 has 13 residues. The CDR3 DNA is TGTGCCAGCAGTTTAAGAACCGCGGAGACCCAGTACTTC. Amino acids: CASSLRTAETQYF.

V is TRBV30 and J is TRBJ1-5; D is possibly TRBD1 (5 bases). Germline CDR1 GTSNPN, CDR2 SVGIG (reference sequence). V lost 4 bases and J lost 11, with 21 bases in between. The CDR3 totals 14 residues. The CDR3 spells CAWKRTSAAGAQHF. The CDR3 DNA sequence: TGTGCCTGGAAGAGGACAAGCGCGGCTGGTGCCCAGCATTTT.

The chain uses TRBV6-5 and TRBJ1-6; 8 bases align to TRBD1. Looked up from germline, CDR1 is MNHEY and CDR2 is SVGAGI. The CDR3 is made up of 14 amino acids. Trimming took 6 bases from V and 7 from J; bases not matched to a gene: 5. As DNA, the CDR3 is TGTGCCAGCAGGCGACAGGGGACGAATTCACCCCTCCACTTT. Translating gives CASRRQGTNSPLHF.

The chain has TRBV28 and TRBJ2-2; D might be TRBD2 (5 bases). The CDR3 is 16 residues long. Germline V gives CDR1 MDHEN, CDR2 SYDVKM. V was shortened by 5 bases and J by 2 bases, with 15 bases between the two germline ends. The CDR3 bases are TGTGCCAGCAGTCCCCCGGACTTTCTTAACACCGGGGAGCTGTTTTTT. It specifies CASSPPDFLNTGELFF.

The chain couples TRBV30 to TRBJ1-5; 7 bases align to TRBD1. J lost 7 bases, V lost 3 bases, and 12 bases had no gene match. Germline CDR1 GTSNPN, CDR2 SVGIG (reference sequence). This CDR3 has 15 amino acids. CDR3 residues: CAWSTPGQGGQPQHF. The CDR3 nucleotides read TGTGCCTGGAGCACCCCAGGGCAGGGGGGACAGCCCCAGCATTTT.

The chain is built from TRBV18 and TRBJ2-7, with 11 bases that match TRBD1. The V segment lost 6 bases and the J segment 2 bases; nucleotides outside the gene matches: 15. CDR1 and CDR2 from the germline V gene are KGHSH and LQKENI. This CDR3 has 18 residues. Written as DNA, the CDR3 is TGTGCCAGCTCCCCCCCCGGGACAGGGGGGACCGGACCCTACGAGCAGTACTTC. Protein: CASSPPGTGGTGPYEQYF.

The CDR3: CASSLGQGIPYEQYF. The CDR3 region has the DNA TGTGCCAGCAGCTTGGGACAGGGGATCCCTTACGAGCAGTACTTC. The chain recombines TRBV7-9 with TRBJ2-7, with TRBD1 identical over 10 bases. Germline values: CDR1 SEHNR, CDR2 FQNEAQ (reference sequence). V shed 3 bases, J shed 4 bases, and the junction held 6 bases outside the gene matches. The CDR3 length is 15 residues. The whole variable domain, remainder taken from reference TRBV7-9 and TRBJ2-7, is DTGVSQNPRHKITKRGQNVTFRCDPISEHNRLYWYRQTLGQGPEFLTYFQNEAQLEKSRLLSDRFSAERPKGSFSTLEIQRTEQGDSAMYLCASSLGQGIPYEQYFGPGTRLTVT.

This clone was seen once. This chain connects TRBV29-1 to TRBJ2-7, with TRBD1 identical over 8 bases. The CDR3 extends over 12 amino acids. V gave up 4 bases and J gave up 5 bases; unmatched junction bases: 4. CDR1 is SQVTM, CDR2 ANQGSEA, per germline. In DNA form, the CDR3 reads TGCAGCGTTGGGCAGGGGGCCCACGAGCAGTACTTC. Translated, it gives CSVGQGAHEQYF.

The rearrangement uses TRBV28 and TRBJ1-2; TRBD1 agrees at 7 bases. The V and J ends lost 0 bases and 2 bases, in that order; junction bases with no gene match: 6. The CDR3 sequence is 16 residues long. Per germline, CDR1 MDHEN and CDR2 SYDVKM. The CDR3, as DNA: TGTGCCAGCAGTTTATGGCACTCGGGACAGAACTATGGCTACACCTTC. Its protein product is CASSLWHSGQNYGYTF.

The chain links TRBV5-1 to TRBJ1-1; TRBD1 matches at 11 bases. Looked up from germline, CDR1 is SGHRS and CDR2 is YFSETQ. The CDR3 extends over 16 amino acids. Losses at the gene ends were 4 bases for V and 0 bases for J; bases not matched to a gene: 5. DNA of the CDR3: TGCGCCAGCAGCGAGAGGACAGGGGGCGTGAACACTGAAGCTTTCTTT. Its protein is CASSERTGGVNTEAFF.

The V gene is TRBV2, the J gene TRBJ2-2; 12 bases fit TRBD2. This CDR3 is 15 amino acids long. Germline CDR1 is SNHLY and CDR2 is FYNNEI. The J segment lost 6 bases and the V segment lost 4 bases, leaving 3 bases of the junction unmatched. In nucleotides, the CDR3 is TGTGCCAGCAGTGGGGCTAGCGGGAGGGCCGGGGAGCTGTTTTTT. It yields the protein CASSGASGRAGELFF.

This clone has just one count. The rearrangement joins TRBV10-3 to TRBJ1-2; perhaps TRBD1 as D (6 bases). V was clipped by 3 bases and J by 10 bases, with 15 bases between them. Germline values: CDR1 ENHRY, CDR2 SYGVKD. The CDR3 has 13 residues. CDR3 nucleotide sequence: TGTGCCATCAGTGAAGCGGACAGAGCTCCCTACACCTTC. Protein product: CAISEADRAPYTF.

The gene calls are TRBV29-1 and TRBJ1-2, with a possible D match to TRBD1 (5 bases). In germline, CDR1 is SQVTM, CDR2 ANQGSEA. Trimming pared 5 bases from V and 1 base from J, leaving 14 bases between. This CDR3 region has 14 residues. The CDR3 sequence: CSVHLTERNYGYTF. The DNA of the CDR3 is TGCAGCGTTCACTTGACAGAACGTAACTATGGCTACACCTTC.

Only a few counts were recorded for this clone. This chain uses TRBV7-2 with TRBJ2-7; D might be TRBD2 (5 bases). V was shortened by 3 bases and J by 2 bases, with 17 bases between the two germline ends. The germline gives CDR1 SGHTA, CDR2 FQGNSA. CDR3 length: 16 amino acids. CDR3 sequence (DNA): TGTGCCAGCAGCTTCCCGCCCCGGACGGGAACCTACGAGCAGTACTTC. It specifies CASSFPPRTGTYEQYF.

The J gene is TRBJ2-7, the V gene TRBV30, with TRBD1 matching 7 bases. The CDR3 loop spans 13 amino acids. The J segment lost 3 bases and the V segment lost 2 bases, leaving 4 bases of the junction unmatched. The germline V gene has CDR1 GTSNPN and CDR2 SVGIG (reference sequence). The CDR3 reads CAWSTGTDYEQYF. The CDR3 region has the DNA TGTGCCTGGAGTACCGGGACAGACTACGAGCAGTACTTC.

The chain couples TRBV28 to TRBJ2-3; tentative D call: TRBD1 (6 bases). The CDR3 covers 13 residues. Germline CDR1 is MDHEN and CDR2 is SYDVKM. Trimming stripped 6 bases from V and 4 bases from J, with 11 bases between. The CDR3 coding sequence is TGTGCCAGCAGGTCCGGACAGTCAGATACGCAGTATTTT. It specifies CASRSGQSDTQYF.

V and J are TRBV6-5 and TRBJ2-7, with 8 bases that match TRBD1. CDR3 size: 13 residues. Germline V CDR1 and CDR2: MNHEY, SVGAGI. After removal of 7 bases from V and 6 bases from J, the junction contained 8 bases not matched to a gene. CDR3 residues: CASTQGAMVEQYF. DNA for the CDR3: TGTGCCAGCACCCAGGGGGCCATGGTCGAGCAGTACTTC.